This TCR beta chain derives from a study of T cells in tuberculosis. This clone was seen just once. Assay: immunoSEQ multiplex PCR; the TCRdb copy retains only in-frame clones and omits some. Seen here are 29,000 or so clones, under 95% observed once, and the top ten hold around 7%. Time point in this sample: new active TB diagnosis, blood taken before or within 7 days of starting treatment. The material was PBMCs, obtained at tuberculosis diagnosis. This clonotype originated in an adult with tuberculosis.

The DNA of the CDR3 is TGTGCCACCATAAGTACAGGGGATAACTATGGCTACACCTTC. Its protein is CATISTGDNYGYTF. The chain has TRBV19 and TRBJ1-2, with TRBD1 matching 7 bases. This CDR3 has 14 residues. J was trimmed by 1 base and V by 10 bases; bases with no gene match: 9. CDR1 is LNHDA, CDR2 SQIVND, per germline (reference sequence).